The 14 T cell receptor beta chains presented below share a single source sample, sequenced in a study of cytomegalovirus exposure and HLA in healthy donors. Vbeta (60) and Jbeta (13) primers were used in the PCR. Some clones are missing from TCRdb's copy, which holds only in-frame ones; the method was immunoSEQ multiplex PCR. Of under 200,000 clones in the sample, over 60% were seen once. Sequencing input: PBMCs. The receptors here all came from a female donor in good health and CMV-seronegative.

The rearrangement uses TRBV15 and TRBJ2-5; D is possibly TRBD2 (6 bases). The CDR3 runs to 15 residues. Germline V gene lookup returns CDR1 LNHNV and CDR2 YYDKDF (reference sequence). V lost 1 base, J lost 5 bases, and 14 bases lay in between. CDR3 amino acids: CATSRALKRGETQYF. The CDR3 DNA sequence: TGTGCCACCAGCAGAGCCCTGAAACGGGGGGAGACCCAGTACTTC.

The table lists this clone with a few counts. The chain employs TRBV11-2 and TRBJ2-3; 11 positions agree with TRBD2. This CDR3 contains 16 residues. Trimming took 3 bases from V and 2 from J; bases not matched to a gene: 4. Per germline, CDR1 SGHAT and CDR2 FQNNGV. The CDR3 nucleotides read TGTGCCAGCAGCTTTCAGACTAGCGGGACCACAGATACGCAGTATTTT. Protein product: CASSFQTSGTTDTQYF.

In this sample, this clone turned up once. The chain links TRBV5-1 to TRBJ1-2; D gene unclear. V lost 0 bases and J 0 bases, leaving 12 bases between the germline ends. CDR3 length equals 16 residues. Per the germline V gene, CDR1 is SGHRS and CDR2 is YFSETQ. The CDR3 here is CASSLDNVGANYGYTF. CDR3 nucleotide sequence: TGCGCCAGCAGCTTGGACAACGTGGGAGCTAACTATGGCTACACCTTC.

The chain employs TRBV7-9 and TRBJ2-1, with 9 bases lining up with TRBD2. V gave up 5 bases and J gave up 9 bases; unmatched junction bases: 11. Looked up from germline, CDR1 is SEHNR and CDR2 is FQNEAQ (reference sequence). This CDR3 region has 15 residues. The CDR3 region is CASSRPGGGAGEQFF. CDR3 nucleotide sequence: TGTGCCAGCAGCCGCCCCGGCGGGGGGGCCGGTGAGCAGTTCTTC.

The chain is built from TRBV30 and TRBJ1-2; 7 positions match TRBD1. Trimming at V came to 5 bases and at J to 4 bases, leaving 7 bases not matched to a gene. Germline loops: CDR1 GTSNPN, CDR2 SVGIG (reference sequence). This CDR3 is 13 amino acids long. In DNA form, the CDR3 reads TGTGCCTGGGGCAGGGACAGACCCTATGGCTACACCTTC. Protein product: CAWGRDRPYGYTF.

The chain has TRBV15 and TRBJ2-1; 8 nucleotides align to TRBD2. V lost 1 base, J lost 0 bases, and 8 bases stayed unmatched. From germline, CDR1 is LNHNV and CDR2 YYDKDF (reference sequence). The CDR3 consists of 18 residues. CDR3 in DNA: TGTGCCACCAGCAGAGTGCGGCGGAGCGGGAGCTCCTACAATGAGCAGTTCTTC. Translating it yields CATSRVRRSGSSYNEQFF.

The CDR3 reads CASSRGDFYEQYF. The CDR3 coding sequence is TGTGCCAGCAGCCGGGGGGACTTCTACGAGCAGTACTTC. The rearrangement joins TRBV4-2 to TRBJ2-7; tentatively, D is TRBD2 (6 bases). With 4 bases removed from V and 3 bases from J, the gap between germline ends came to 10 bases. The CDR3 sequence is 13 residues long. Germline V gene lookup returns CDR1 LGHNA and CDR2 YNFKEQ.

This clone was picked up a small number of times. This rearrangement joins TRBV27 to TRBJ2-1; no reliable D call. V was cut by 3 bases and J by 6 bases, with 3 bases left in between. CDR1 is MNHEY and CDR2 is SMNVEV in the germline V gene (reference sequence). The CDR3 extends over 11 amino acids. The CDR3 coding sequence is TGTGCCAGCAGTTTCATCAATGAGCAGTTCTTC. Translating gives CASSFINEQFF.

This clone occurred once. The V and J genes are TRBV7-2 and TRBJ2-5; D gene uncertain. With 1 base removed from V and 4 bases from J, the gap between germline ends came to 13 bases. Germline loops: CDR1 SGHTA, CDR2 FQGNSA. The CDR3 totals 15 residues. CDR3 region: CASSLGGGGGETQYF. Here the CDR3 DNA reads TGTGCCAGCAGCTTAGGTGGCGGTGGTGGAGAGACCCAGTACTTC.

This sequence joins TRBV4-3 and TRBJ2-7; TRBD1 matches 7 bases. Germline-derived CDR1 and CDR2 are LGHNA and YSLEER. This CDR3 is 13 amino acids long. The ends lost 4 bases at V and 7 bases at J; junction bases unmatched: 7. CDR3 sequence: CASSRAIQGEQYF. In nucleotides, the CDR3 is TGCGCCAGCAGCCGCGCAATACAGGGGGAGCAGTACTTC.

The chain links TRBV27 to TRBJ2-7; the D is unclear. CDR1 and CDR2 from the germline V gene are MNHEY and SMNVEV (reference sequence). The CDR3 extends over 13 amino acids. V lost 3 bases and J 3 bases, leaving 9 bases between the germline ends. The CDR3 DNA is TGTGCCAGCAGTTTCGGCAGGCGCTACGAGCAGTACTTC. It translates to CASSFGRRYEQYF.

This clone was seen a handful of times. The V gene is TRBV19, the J gene TRBJ2-1, with D possibly TRBD2 on 6 matching bases. V lost 5 bases and J 5 bases, leaving 19 bases between the germline ends. This CDR3 is built from 16 residues. Germline CDR1 reads LNHDA; CDR2 reads SQIVND (reference sequence). The CDR3 DNA reads TGTGCCAGTAGTTTCCCCCCCCGGGAGCGTAACAATGAGCAGTTCTTC. Protein sequence: CASSFPPRERNNEQFF.

DNA of the CDR3: TGTGCCAGCAGTTCCCAAGACAGGCGGTACGAGCAGTACTTC. Encoded protein: CASSSQDRRYEQYF. The chain recombines TRBV27 with TRBJ2-7; D possibly corresponds to TRBD1 (6 bases). The CDR3 totals 14 residues. Germline V CDR1 and CDR2: MNHEY, SMNVEV (reference sequence). V lost 4 bases, J lost 4 bases, and 14 bases lay in between.

The genes are TRBV19 and TRBJ2-3; the match to TRBD2 covers 7 bases. J was trimmed by 2 bases and V by 6 bases; bases with no gene match: 14. The CDR3 consists of 17 residues. Germline CDR1 LNHDA, CDR2 SQIVND (reference sequence). The CDR3 is CASSLRFQRELTDTQYF. CDR3 nucleotides: TGTGCCAGTAGCCTCCGCTTTCAGCGGGAACTCACAGATACGCAGTATTTT.